This T cell receptor (beta chain) was captured in a study of T cell responses to AZD1222 COVID-19 vaccine. Sequencing was performed with immunoSEQ multiplex PCR; in TCRdb, only in-frame clones are kept and a portion is missing. The data contain about 110,000 clones, around 93% of them singletons. The CDR3 runs to 15 residues. Germline V gene sequence: CDR1 LGHDT, CDR2 YNNKEL (reference sequence). V lost 4 bases to trimming and J lost 2 bases; unmatched junction nucleotides: 5. This specimen consisted of peripheral blood, obtained on day 0 of AZD1222 vaccination. The gene calls are TRBV3-1 (or the pseudogene TRBV3-2) and TRBJ2-3; TRBD2 agrees at 8 bases. The clonotype was recovered from an adult in good health. Here the CDR3 DNA reads TGTGCCAGCAGCCTGGGGACTAGTCTCACAGATACGCAGTATTTT. This translates into CASSLGTSLTDTQYF.